The 9 T cell receptor beta chains below come from one sample, sequenced in a study of CD8+ T cells in alopecia areata. Sequencing relied on a cDNA template that was reverse transcribed from extracted RNA. The protocol was immunoSEQ multiplex PCR, while the TCRdb copy is restricted to in-frame clones and leaves out a portion. Among 150,000 to 200,000 clones listed, around 58% were seen once. Noted treatment: oral pan-JAK inhibitor, 5-10 mg twice daily. Sequenced material: CD4+ T cells sorted from blood, taken between weeks 55 and 65, from a patient treated with tofacitinib. The receptors come from a human donor with alopecia areata.

This chain uses TRBV2 with TRBJ2-1, with no clear D. Germline V gene lookup returns CDR1 SNHLY and CDR2 FYNNEI. V was pared by 3 bases and J by 1 base, with 13 bases between. The CDR3 contains 16 residues. The CDR3 DNA follows: TGTGCCAGCAGTGACGTGGCGGCTTATTCCTACAATGAGCAGTTCTTC. Its translation: CASSDVAAYSYNEQFF.

The chain combines TRBV14 with TRBJ2-6, with a weak D call TRBD1 (6 bases). The CDR3 consists of 16 residues. V was clipped by 5 bases and J by 0 bases, with 11 bases between them. Germline V gene sequence: CDR1 SGHDN, CDR2 FVKESK. CDR3 amino acids: CASSRTAYSGANVLTF. The CDR3 DNA reads TGTGCCAGCAGCAGGACAGCCTACTCTGGGGCCAACGTCCTGACTTTC. Combining the CDR3 with reference TRBV14 and TRBJ2-6 gives the whole variable domain EAGVTQFPSHSVIEKGQTVTLRCDPISGHDNLYWYRRVMGKEIKFLLHFVKESKQDESGMPNNRFLAERTGGTYSTLKVQPAELEDSGVYFCASSRTAYSGANVLTFGAGSRLTVL.

The rearrangement uses TRBV5-6 and TRBJ2-3; D uncertain. V lost 7 bases to trimming and J lost 1 base, with 16 bases between them. CDR1 is SGHDT, CDR2 YYEEEE, per germline. The CDR3 runs 15 residues. The CDR3 protein is CASAHRVGRTDTQYF. As DNA, the CDR3 is TGTGCCAGCGCGCATCGGGTAGGGCGCACAGATACGCAGTATTTT.

The V and J genes are TRBV5-1 and TRBJ2-5; no clear D gene. V was cut by 4 bases and J by 3 bases, with 19 bases left in between. The CDR3 totals 16 residues. Looked up from germline, CDR1 is SGHRS and CDR2 is YFSETQ. The CDR3 DNA reads as TGCGCCAGCAGCCACATTGTCCGGGCAGAGGAAGAGACCCAGTACTTC. This encodes CASSHIVRAEEETQYF.

About this clone itself: The sample holds other DNA sequences that translate to the same CDR3. The chain uses TRBV6-6 and TRBJ1-1; 7 bases agree with TRBD1. Germline-derived CDR1 and CDR2 are MNHNY and SVGAGI (reference sequence). Trimming at V came to 0 bases and at J to 7 bases, leaving 5 bases not matched to a gene. The CDR3 is made up of 14 amino acids. CDR3 DNA sequence: TGTGCCAGCAGTTACTCACAGGGGAGCGGTGAAGCTTTCTTT. Its protein is CASSYSQGSGEAFF.

The rearrangement links TRBV5-1 to TRBJ1-2; D is possibly TRBD1 (5 bases). Germline V lookup: CDR1 SGHRS, CDR2 YFSETQ. Trimming removed 0 bases from V and 4 bases from J, with 10 bases in between. The CDR3 consists of 14 residues. The CDR3 loop is CASSLEARAYGYTF. The CDR3 DNA sequence: TGCGCCAGCAGCTTGGAGGCCAGGGCCTATGGCTACACCTTC.

This clone was picked up a small number of times. The chain has TRBV7-2 and TRBJ2-1; D not certain. CDR1 and CDR2 from the germline V gene are SGHTA and FQGNSA. CDR3 size: 14 residues. Trimming pared 1 base from V and 6 bases from J, leaving 10 bases between. The CDR3 is CASSLGRMSNEQFF. CDR3 bases: TGTGCCAGCAGCTTAGGTAGAATGAGCAATGAGCAGTTCTTC.

The rearrangement joins TRBV5-1 to TRBJ2-2; D not certain. This CDR3 contains 13 residues. Germline-derived CDR1 and CDR2 are SGHRS and YFSETQ. V was pared by 6 bases and J by 0 bases, with 6 bases between. CDR3: CASTSTNTGELFF. CDR3 DNA: TGCGCCAGCACAAGTACGAACACCGGGGAGCTGTTTTTT.

The V call is TRBV30, the J call TRBJ1-6; TRBD1 matches at 10 bases. Germline V gives CDR1 GTSNPN, CDR2 SVGIG (reference sequence). V shed 0 bases and J 10 bases; nucleotides not matched to a gene: 6. The CDR3 is 15 amino acids. The CDR3 nucleotides are TGTGCCTGGAGTGTAACGGGACAGGGGAGGTCACCCCTCCACTTT. This encodes CAWSVTGQGRSPLHF.